The clone carrying this TCR beta chain was recorded only once. Other nucleotide sequences from this sample produce the same CDR3. Analysis merged second doses at about 4 or about 12 weeks. The record originates from a study of T cell responses to AZD1222 COVID-19 vaccine. This CDR3 contains 12 residues. Trimming removed 6 bases at V and 4 bases at J, with 9 bases between. Using immunoSEQ multiplex PCR, the repertoire was profiled, and TCRdb retains in-frame clones only, with some absent. The data contain 95,000 or so clones, 90% to 95% of them singletons. This chain links TRBV12-3 or TRBV12-4 with TRBJ1-2; TRBD1 might be the D (5 bases). The specimen was peripheral blood, collected 28 days after the second AZD1222 dose. The clonotype was recovered from an adult who received the AZD1222 COVID-19 vaccine. This CDR3 reads CASSPQGYGYTF. As DNA, the CDR3 is TGTGCCAGCAGCCCGCAGGGCTATGGCTACACCTTC.